The rows below give T cell receptor beta chains drawn from one sample of a study of shared clonotypes between healthy human individuals. Clones were read by immunoSEQ multiplex PCR, and TCRdb kept only the in-frame ones, dropping some. The repertoire holds a few million clones, with around nine tenths as singletons. Sequencing was performed on naive CD4+ T cells sorted from blood. The receptor set was obtained from a man aged 18-30 years in good health. Each CDR3 is given with its conserved first and last residue. A D gene is named only where the DNA matches it firmly. Clone size, where shown, is once, few, many, or a class for clones that have expanded.

>TRBV5-6|TRBJ2-1|NA|NA
CASSFTRLTSYNEQFF
TGTGCCAGCAGCTTCACTAGGTTAACCTCCTACAATGAGCAGTTCTTC
>TRBV5-4|TRBJ2-3|TRBD2|NA
CASSPGGVAGADTQYF
TGTGCCAGCAGCCCAGGGGGGGTAGCGGGGGCAGATACGCAGTATTTT
>TRBV7-9|TRBJ2-7|NA|NA
CASSPPSARYEQYF
TGTGCCAGCAGCCCCCCTAGCGCCCGCTACGAGCAGTACTTC
>TRBV5-1|TRBJ2-5|TRBD2|NA
CASSGSGRSWETQYF
TGCGCCAGCAGCGGTAGCGGGAGGTCTTGGGAGACCCAGTACTTC
>TRBV6-1|TRBJ2-3|TRBD1|NA
CASSDTGVPDTQYF
TGTGCCAGCAGTGATACAGGGGTTCCAGATACGCAGTATTTT
>TRBV19|TRBJ1-4|TRBD1|few
CASSIRSTGGREKLFF
TGTGCCAGTAGTATAAGATCCACAGGGGGCCGGGAAAAACTGTTTTTT
>TRBV6-5|TRBJ2-5|NA|once
CASTHSGTQYF
TGTGCCAGCACCCACTCCGGGACCCAGTACTTC
>TRBV30|TRBJ2-7|TRBD2|NA
CAWRMGGRAYEQYF
TGTGCCTGGAGAATGGGCGGGAGGGCCTACGAGCAGTACTTC
>TRBV28|TRBJ2-5|TRBD2|NA
CASSPGLAGGRQETQYF
TGTGCCAGCAGTCCGGGACTAGCGGGGGGGCGACAAGAGACCCAGTACTTC
>TRBV2|TRBJ1-1|NA|few
CASLPNTEAFF
TGTGCCAGCCTTCCGAACACTGAAGCTTTCTTT
>TRBV6-6|TRBJ2-1|NA|NA
CASRPVGQGNEQFF
TGTGCCAGCAGACCCGTTGGGCAGGGCAATGAGCAGTTCTTC
>TRBV18|TRBJ2-7|NA|NA
CASSPLGSYEQYF
TGTGCCAGCTCACCGTTAGGATCCTACGAGCAGTACTTC
>TRBV28|TRBJ2-3|TRBD2|once
CASSGRALSTDTQYF
TGTGCCAGCAGTGGGAGGGCCCTCAGCACAGATACGCAGTATTTT
>TRBV25-1|TRBJ1-5|NA|NA
CASSGQGNQPQHF
TGTGCCAGCAGTGGACAGGGCAATCAGCCCCAGCATTTT
>TRBV18|TRBJ1-5|TRBD1|few
CASSPDRGSQPQHF
TGTGCCAGCTCACCAGACAGGGGTTCCCAGCCCCAGCATTTT
>TRBV28|TRBJ2-5|TRBD2|NA
CASSVTSGTETQYF
TGTGCCAGCAGTGTTACTAGCGGGACGGAGACCCAGTACTTC
>TRBV18|TRBJ1-5|NA|NA
CASSLGHDNQPQHF
TGTGCCAGCTCACTAGGTCATGACAATCAGCCCCAGCATTTT
>TRBV2|TRBJ2-3|NA|NA
CASRGPYADTQYF
TGTGCCAGCAGAGGACCATACGCAGATACGCAGTATTTT
>TRBV5-6|TRBJ1-6|NA|NA
CASSSQGRTINSPLHF
TGTGCCAGCAGCTCACAGGGCCGGACGATTAATTCACCCCTCCACTTT
>TRBV10-3|TRBJ2-1|NA|NA
CAISEPGGRASNEQFF
TGTGCCATCAGTGAACCAGGGGGGAGGGCCTCAAATGAGCAGTTCTTC
>TRBV20-1|TRBJ2-5|NA|NA
CSVGRDGPYF
TGCAGTGTTGGCCGGGACGGGCCTTACTTC
>TRBV27|TRBJ2-2|NA|NA
CASSFRGGGPTGELFF
TGTGCCAGCAGTTTCCGAGGTGGAGGACCCACCGGGGAGCTGTTTTTT
>TRBV6-1|TRBJ1-5|TRBD1|NA
CATADLTGLNQPQHF
TGTGCCACCGCGGACTTGACAGGGTTAAATCAGCCCCAGCATTTT
>TRBV5-1|TRBJ2-1|NA|NA
CASSLGFNEQFF
TGCGCCAGCAGCTTGGGGTTCAATGAGCAGTTCTTC
>TRBV5-1|TRBJ2-2|TRBD1|NA
CASTVPGGTGELFF
TGCGCCAGCACCGTGCCAGGGGGTACCGGGGAGCTGTTTTTT
>TRBV6-1|TRBJ2-2|TRBD1|NA
CASSGTGGATGELFF
TGTGCCAGCAGTGGGACAGGGGGCGCGACCGGGGAGCTGTTTTTT
>TRBV5-1|TRBJ2-3|NA|NA
CASGNLGVGDTQYF
TGCGCCAGCGGTAACCTCGGGGTTGGAGATACGCAGTATTTT
>TRBV29-1|TRBJ1-1|NA|NA
CSTRGGANTEAFF
TGCAGCACCCGAGGCGGAGCAAACACTGAAGCTTTCTTT
>TRBV7-3|TRBJ2-5|TRBD2|NA
CASSLGRGETQYF
TGTGCCAGCAGCCTCGGGAGGGGAGAGACCCAGTACTTC
>TRBV7-2|TRBJ1-4|NA|NA
CASSPRRKATNEKLFF
TGTGCCAGCAGCCCCCGTAGAAAAGCAACTAATGAAAAACTGTTTTTT
>TRBV5-1|TRBJ2-3|NA|NA
CASSLDPGPDTQYF
TGCGCCAGCAGCTTGGATCCGGGGCCAGATACGCAGTATTTT
>TRBV5-1|TRBJ2-1|TRBD1|NA
CASSLAPGQGFNEQFF
TGCGCCAGCAGCCTGGCCCCGGGACAGGGGTTTAATGAGCAGTTCTTC
>TRBV5-4|TRBJ2-1|NA|NA
CATAGHPSSYNEQFF
TGTGCCACCGCGGGACACCCGAGCTCCTACAATGAGCAGTTCTTC
>TRBV7-2|TRBJ2-3|NA|NA
CASSLAGVGFITDTQYF
TGTGCCAGCAGCTTAGCGGGGGTGGGGTTCATCACAGATACGCAGTATTTT
>TRBV9|TRBJ1-6|NA|NA
CASSVGPVGNSPLHF
TGTGCCAGCAGCGTAGGTCCGGTTGGTAATTCACCCCTCCACTTT
>TRBV5-1|TRBJ1-4|TRBD1|NA
CASSSGQVNEKLFF
TGCGCCAGCAGCTCGGGACAGGTTAATGAAAAACTGTTTTTT
>TRBV9|TRBJ2-3|TRBD2|NA
CASSVTSSGDTQYF
TGTGCCAGCAGCGTGACTAGCTCGGGCGATACGCAGTATTTT
>TRBV4-2|TRBJ1-5|NA|NA
CASSQALSGNQPQHF
TGTGCCAGCAGCCAAGCGCTGTCGGGCAATCAGCCCCAGCATTTT
>TRBV10-2|TRBJ2-7|TRBD2|NA
CASTPGTSGRDEQYF
TGCGCCAGCACCCCCGGGACTAGCGGGAGGGACGAGCAGTACTTC
>TRBV7-2|TRBJ2-3|NA|NA
CASSIPNSDTQYF
TGTGCCAGCAGCATACCCAACTCAGATACGCAGTATTTT
>TRBV9|TRBJ1-5|TRBD1|NA
CASSPLKFRPRRPRVGGEQPQHF
TGTGCCAGCAGCCCCTTAAAATTCCGACCCCGACGACCCCGAGTAGGGGGCGAACAGCCCCAGCATTTT
>TRBV27|TRBJ1-2|NA|NA
CASRHMNGYTF
TGTGCCAGCCGCCATATGAATGGCTACACCTTC
>TRBV11-2|TRBJ2-6|NA|few
CVIGGPGANVLTF
TGTGTTATCGGGGGGCCGGGGGCCAACGTCCTGACTTTC
>TRBV2|TRBJ2-2|NA|NA
CASTASRGNTGELFF
TGTGCCAGCACGGCCTCGAGGGGGAACACCGGGGAGCTGTTTTTT
>TRBV7-2|TRBJ1-2|NA|NA
CASSLERAGYGYTF
TGTGCCAGCAGCTTAGAGAGGGCAGGCTATGGCTACACCTTC
>TRBV10-1|TRBJ1-1|NA|once
CASSETLQGTEAFF
TGCGCCAGCAGTGAGACCCTACAGGGAACTGAAGCTTTCTTT
>TRBV29-1|TRBJ2-7|NA|NA
CSAREGTPSEQYF
TGCAGCGCAAGGGAAGGGACACCCTCCGAGCAGTACTTC
>TRBV28|TRBJ1-5|TRBD1|once
CASSWDRGNQPQHF
TGTGCCAGCAGCTGGGACAGGGGGAATCAGCCCCAGCATTTT
>TRBV30|TRBJ2-7|NA|few
CAWRDSYEQYF
TGTGCCTGGAGAGACAGCTACGAGCAGTACTTC
>TRBV6-4|TRBJ2-5|NA|NA
CASSPDWTSQETQYF
TGTGCCAGCAGTCCCGACTGGACTTCTCAAGAGACCCAGTACTTC
>TRBV19|TRBJ2-7|TRBD1|NA
CASSITGGEQYF
TGTGCCAGTAGTATTACAGGGGGCGAGCAGTACTTC
>TRBV6-5|TRBJ2-2|NA|NA
CASSYIQKNTGELFF
TGTGCCAGCAGTTATATCCAGAAGAACACCGGGGAGCTGTTTTTT
>TRBV4-2|TRBJ2-1|TRBD2|NA
CASSSTSGVYNEQFF
TGTGCCAGCAGTTCAACTAGCGGGGTGTACAATGAGCAGTTCTTC
>TRBV30|TRBJ1-2|NA|NA
CAFRGRAFYGYTF
TGTGCCTTCCGGGGCAGGGCTTTCTATGGCTACACCTTC
>TRBV2|TRBJ2-3|TRBD2|NA
CASSEALSGGGRTDTQYF
TGTGCCAGCAGTGAAGCGCTTTCCGGGGGAGGGCGCACAGATACGCAGTATTTT
>TRBV11-2|TRBJ1-2|NA|NA
CASGAGTDNYGYTF
TGTGCCAGCGGAGCCGGGACGGATAACTATGGCTACACCTTC
>TRBV5-1|TRBJ1-1|NA|NA
CATTPTDFMNTEAFF
TGCGCCACAACCCCGACAGACTTCATGAACACTGAAGCTTTCTTT
>TRBV28|TRBJ2-3|TRBD1|NA
CATRGQGKNTDTQYF
TGTGCCACCCGGGGACAGGGTAAAAACACAGATACGCAGTATTTT